This T cell receptor beta chain stems from a study of graft-versus-host responses after intestinal transplantation. Both intraepithelial and lamina propria lymphocytes were released by processing graft tissue. Profiled with immunoSEQ multiplex PCR; TCRdb holds only in-frame clones, not every one. The sample has roughly 36,000 clones, about 90% seen once. CDR1 and CDR2 (germline): SNHLY, FYNNEI. The V end was cut by 3 bases, the J end by 7 bases, with 12 bases between. This CDR3 has 13 amino acids. The specimen was ileum tissue, collected more than 200 days after intestinal transplant. This chain uses TRBV2 with TRBJ2-5, with D possibly matching TRBD1 (5 bases). This sequence was found in a human patient who received an intestinal transplant, so some T cells may come from the graft donor. The CDR3 DNA follows: TGTGCCAGCAGTGATTTCAGGGTCGGGACCCAGTACTTC. Its translation: CASSDFRVGTQYF.